One T cell receptor (beta chain) is described in this entry. Its specificity is not known. V dropped 4 bases and J dropped 0; count of bases not matched to a gene: 4. This CDR3 spans 15 amino acids. Germline assignment: CDR1 MNHEY and CDR2 SMNVEV (reference sequence). The data derive from a study of CD8 T cells in Susac syndrome. General study points: Individuals included in the TCR sequencing and HLA analysis were acknowledged by the study to be relatively few in number.

Peripheral blood CD8+ and CD4+ T cells were profiled by TCR beta sequencing. Negative isolation was used for CD8+ and CD4+ T cells, and FACS enrichment was applied to TEMRA cells. An input of roughly 0.5 to 1 ug of RNA was subjected to reverse transcription using random hexamers. immunoSEQ multiplex PCR amplified TCR beta CDR3 across 54 Vbeta, 13 Jbeta. TCRdb itself ran the immunoSEQ multiplex PCR reads through MiXCR, one entry per CDR3 protein. In the table there are 130,000 or so distinct CDR3 sequences, over 80% of which are singletons. The sample taken for sequencing was CD8+ T cells from PBMCs. The gene calls are TRBV27 and TRBJ1-1, with 8 nucleotides matching TRBD1. The clonotype originates from a human donor with multiple sclerosis. CDR3 nucleotides: TGTGCCAGCAGTTGGGGACAGGCAATGAACACTGAAGCTTTCTTT. Translating it yields CASSWGQAMNTEAFF.